This TCR beta chain is drawn from a study of cytomegalovirus exposure and HLA in healthy donors. As for the study in general: Assignment to the Caucasian-associated ancestry cluster applied to approximately 80% of the 300 to 500 genotyped donors.

The PCR made use of 60 Vbeta and 13 Jbeta primers. TCRdb's table, derived via immunoSEQ multiplex PCR, lists solely in-frame clones and lacks some. This sample has around 130,000 clones; just over 70% occur once, and the top ten carry over 2%. Healthy bone marrow donors formed the donor group. The CDR3 consists of 14 residues. Germline values: CDR1 SGHVS, CDR2 FQNEAQ. Deletions cut 5 bases from V and 4 bases from J, with 14 bases between. Turning to this clone: Antigen: not known.

Broader study findings: Specificity for CMV antigens was confirmed in vitro for a few of the CMV-associated chains. In a later analysis, TCR association rates varied by HLA locus: DRB1 most, HLA-C fewest.

The J gene is TRBJ1-1, the V gene TRBV7-8; tentatively, D is TRBD1 (5 bases). The receptor was derived from a woman aged 55-75 years in good health and CMV-seropositive. Sequenced sample: PBMCs. The CDR3 DNA is TGTGCCAGCAGCCCGGGGGGTTGGAGCACTGAAGCTTTCTTT. This translates into CASSPGGWSTEAFF.